This T cell receptor (beta chain) derives from a study of chemoradiotherapy in HPV16-positive cancers. This CDR3 has 16 residues. V lost 0 bases to trimming and J lost 5 bases, with 17 bases between them. Germline V lookup: CDR1 SGHRS, CDR2 YFSETQ. Study-level results: Candidate HPV-specific clones and E7-related TCR motifs grew in tumor during treatment.

Sequenced by immunoSEQ multiplex PCR; TCRdb stores in-frame clones only, minus some. Here the sample spans 12,000 or so clones, less than 80% being singletons. This clone was observed a few times. The target antigen is unknown. This receptor was taken from a human donor with HPV-associated anogenital cancer. Sampling was conducted from a patient who underwent chemoradiotherapy. The chain carries TRBV5-1 and TRBJ1-1, with D unresolved. CDR3 region: CASSLATSTLFTEAFF. CDR3 DNA sequence: TGCGCCAGCAGCTTGGCCACAAGTACCCTCTTTACTGAAGCTTTCTTT.